This entry describes one TCR beta chain. Its antigen remains unidentified. The record originates from a study of shared clonotypes between healthy human individuals. The CDR3 covers 15 residues. Germline V CDR1 and CDR2: GTSNPN, SVGIG (reference sequence). Trimming pared 2 bases from V and 6 bases from J, leaving 19 bases between. Only CD45RO-negative cells positively selected for CCR7 counted as naive CD8 cells, so terminally differentiated effector memory CD45RA+ cells were excluded. Notes on the study in general: Generally, estimated richness proved larger in naive subsets than it did in memory subsets. About 5% of naive CD4 clonotypes were shared across several donors. Despite large depth, sorted-subset datasets appeared incompletely sequenced.

Clones were read by immunoSEQ multiplex PCR, and TCRdb kept only the in-frame ones, dropping some. The table records some 2 million clones, approximately 94% of them present only once. The rearrangement uses TRBV30 and TRBJ1-1; D call uncertain. The sequence derives from a man between 18 and 35 years old in good health. What was sequenced was naive CD8+ T cells sorted from blood. The CDR3 reads CAWSRNSINGPEAFF. DNA of the CDR3: TGTGCCTGGAGTCGAAACAGTATCAATGGACCTGAAGCTTTCTTT.